The subject of this entry is one T cell receptor beta chain. This entry comes from a study of blood T cell repertoires in COVID-19. Study details: There were acute and convalescent COVID-19 samples, and they came from the United States, Italy and Spain. PBMCs, B-cell-depleted T cells, or T cells were the source of the cDNA or gDNA that made up the material.

As processed by the authors: Researchers report that nucleated cell counts were estimated from reference gene primer amplification. Profiled with immunoSEQ multiplex PCR; TCRdb holds only in-frame clones, not every one. The D gene and trimming were derived from the DNA, and the V and J assignments and clone size from that table. The sample records about 400,000 clones, less than 90% being singletons. This CDR3 is 14 amino acids long. V lost 4 bases, J lost 0 bases, and 6 bases lay in between. CDR1 is LNHDA and CDR2 is SQIVND in the germline V gene (reference sequence). Source material: PBMCs or T cells enriched from blood (not recorded which). The chain links TRBV19 to TRBJ2-2; D perhaps matches TRBD1 (6 bases). The clonotype originates from a woman aged 25 to 39 who had recovered from COVID-19. CDR3 coding DNA: TGTGCCAGTAGTAGGACAGCGAACACCGGGGAGCTGTTTTTT. Protein: CASSRTANTGELFF.